This TCR beta chain was captured in a study of molecular identifiers for immune sequencing clone quantification. In the case of this clonotype: Its antigen is unidentified.

TCRdb recomputed calls from the PCR reads with MiXCR, one row per CDR3 protein. The repertoire consists of 400,000 to 600,000 distinct CDR3 sequences, with about 26% occurring once and the leading ten covering around 0.79%. The study, taken as a whole, reports: Over 98% of effector molecules, yet under 1% of naive-cell molecules, were held by clones above 20 RNA copies.

This receptor was taken from a human donor in good health. Some libraries in this study had Jurkat cell RNA spiked in. The specimen sequenced was naive CD8+ T cells from blood, with Jurkat cell RNA spiked in. As for subset: FACS-sorted CD8+CD4-CCR7+CD45RA+ naive T cells.

The CDR3 sequence is CASRETGGYGYTF. In nucleotides, the CDR3 is TGTGCCAGCAGAGAGACAGGGGGCTATGGCTACACCTTC. The chain recombines TRBV27 with TRBJ1-2; 9 bases agree with TRBD1. Germline assignment: CDR1 MNHEY and CDR2 SMNVEV (reference sequence). The CDR3 spans 13 residues. The V gene end was trimmed by 6 bases and the J gene end by 4 bases; junction bases not matched to a gene: 3.